The 11 T cell receptor beta chains in this list originate from one sample, sequenced in a study of glioma-infiltrating T cells after dendritic cell vaccination. Some clones are missing from TCRdb's copy, which holds only in-frame ones; the method was immunoSEQ multiplex PCR. This table has about 2,600 clones, approximately 85% appearing once. Time point described: after dendritic cell vaccination, including at tumor progression/relapse. The vaccine used monocyte-derived dendritic cells pulsed overnight with autologous tumor lysate. The source material was tumor tissue, sampled after dendritic cell vaccination. The receptors come from a human donor with glioblastoma.

This CDR3 reads CASRGQGTYEQYF. The CDR3, as DNA: TGTGCCAGCAGAGGACAGGGGACGTACGAGCAGTACTTC. The chain uses TRBV2 and TRBJ2-7, with 9 bases that match TRBD1. This CDR3 is built from 13 residues. Germline CDR1 SNHLY, CDR2 FYNNEI. V lost 6 bases and J lost 4; bases outside the gene matches: 4.

V usage is TRBV9 and J usage is TRBJ2-7; D not certain. Trimming left V 6 bases short and J 0 bases short, with 25 bases between. This CDR3 has 18 amino acids. The germline V gene encodes CDR1 SGDLS and CDR2 YYNGEE. The CDR3 loop is CASNPVGATEPSSYEQYF. For the CDR3, the DNA is TGTGCCAGCAACCCCGTCGGTGCCACCGAGCCTTCCTCCTACGAGCAGTACTTC.

This sequence joins TRBV7-2 and TRBJ2-3; D gene ambiguous. Germline lookup yields CDR1 SGHTA and CDR2 FQGNSA. V was trimmed by 5 bases and J by 0 bases, leaving 9 bases between them. The CDR3 runs to 14 residues. The CDR3 sequence is CASSVLGSTDTQYF. CDR3 coding DNA: TGTGCCAGCAGCGTACTCGGGAGCACAGATACGCAGTATTTT.

V usage is TRBV19 and J usage is TRBJ2-7, with a weak D call TRBD2 (6 bases). The CDR3 has 15 amino acids. The V and J ends lost 1 base and 7 bases respectively, with 17 bases between them. CDR1 is LNHDA, CDR2 SQIVND, per germline (reference sequence). CDR3 in DNA: TGTGCCAGTAGTATAGGCGGGACGGGAAGCGAGGAGCAGTACTTC. This translates into CASSIGGTGSEEQYF.

This chain joins TRBV7-8 and TRBJ2-5; D call uncertain. In germline, CDR1 is SGHVS, CDR2 FQNEAQ. The CDR3 has 13 amino acids. Trimming shortened V by 0 bases and J by 2 bases, and 4 bases separated the two germline ends. The CDR3 DNA follows: TGTGCCAGCAGCTTAGCCAGTCAAGAGACCCAGTACTTC. It encodes CASSLASQETQYF.

The chain employs TRBV6-5 and TRBJ2-7; D might be TRBD2 (6 bases). From germline, CDR1 is MNHEY and CDR2 SVGAGI. The V end was cut by 5 bases, the J end by 0 bases, with 11 bases between. This CDR3 is built from 14 residues. CDR3 bases: TGTGCCAGCAGTCCCGCGGGGAGCTCCTACGAGCAGTACTTC. It is translated as CASSPAGSSYEQYF.

This chain uses TRBV7-4 with TRBJ2-7; maybe TRBD1 (6 bases). V gave up 4 bases and J gave up 6 bases, with 10 bases separating them. The CDR3 totals 12 residues. Germline-derived CDR1 and CDR2 are SGHVT and SQSDAQ. CDR3 amino acids: CASSYREVEQYF. The CDR3 DNA reads as TGTGCCAGCAGCTACAGGGAAGTCGAGCAGTACTTC.

This chain joins TRBV7-2 and TRBJ2-5; TRBD2 might be the D (6 bases). Germline V gene sequence: CDR1 SGHTA, CDR2 FQGNSA. The CDR3 is made up of 13 amino acids. V lost 3 bases, J lost 4 bases, and 9 bases lay in between. In DNA form, the CDR3 reads TGTGCCAGCAGCTTCACTAGCACAGAGACCCAGTACTTC. Encoded protein: CASSFTSTETQYF.

This clone was counted once. The chain has TRBV29-1 and TRBJ2-3; 7 nucleotides match TRBD1. CDR1 and CDR2 (germline): SQVTM, ANQGSEA. This CDR3 is 14 amino acids long. V lost 4 bases to trimming and J lost 8 bases; unmatched junction nucleotides: 12. The CDR3 sequence: CSVVSGTVGRTQYF. CDR3 DNA: TGCAGCGTTGTGTCCGGGACAGTCGGCCGTACGCAGTATTTT.

This chain connects TRBV27 to TRBJ1-2; a weak D match, TRBD1 (6 bases). From germline, CDR1 is MNHEY and CDR2 SMNVEV (reference sequence). The CDR3 consists of 14 residues. V was trimmed by 3 bases and J by 7 bases, leaving 15 bases between them. The CDR3 is CASSFEGGLVGYTF. The CDR3 nucleotides are TGTGCCAGCAGTTTTGAGGGGGGGCTAGTTGGCTACACCTTC.

The V gene is TRBV28, the J gene TRBJ2-7, with 9 bases fitting TRBD1. V dropped 10 bases and J dropped 0; count of bases not matched to a gene: 7. Germline CDR1 MDHEN, CDR2 SYDVKM. This CDR3 is built from 14 residues. DNA for the CDR3: TGTGCCACCTCGGGACAGGGCTACTCCTACGAGCAGTACTTC. As protein: CATSGQGYSYEQYF. The full variable domain, its missing parts supplied by reference TRBV28 and TRBJ2-7, is DVKVTQSSRYLVKRTGEKVFLECVQDMDHENMFWYRQDPGLGLRLIYFSYDVKMKEKGDIPEGYSVSREKKERFSLILESASTNQTSMYLCATSGQGYSYEQYFGPGTRLTVT.